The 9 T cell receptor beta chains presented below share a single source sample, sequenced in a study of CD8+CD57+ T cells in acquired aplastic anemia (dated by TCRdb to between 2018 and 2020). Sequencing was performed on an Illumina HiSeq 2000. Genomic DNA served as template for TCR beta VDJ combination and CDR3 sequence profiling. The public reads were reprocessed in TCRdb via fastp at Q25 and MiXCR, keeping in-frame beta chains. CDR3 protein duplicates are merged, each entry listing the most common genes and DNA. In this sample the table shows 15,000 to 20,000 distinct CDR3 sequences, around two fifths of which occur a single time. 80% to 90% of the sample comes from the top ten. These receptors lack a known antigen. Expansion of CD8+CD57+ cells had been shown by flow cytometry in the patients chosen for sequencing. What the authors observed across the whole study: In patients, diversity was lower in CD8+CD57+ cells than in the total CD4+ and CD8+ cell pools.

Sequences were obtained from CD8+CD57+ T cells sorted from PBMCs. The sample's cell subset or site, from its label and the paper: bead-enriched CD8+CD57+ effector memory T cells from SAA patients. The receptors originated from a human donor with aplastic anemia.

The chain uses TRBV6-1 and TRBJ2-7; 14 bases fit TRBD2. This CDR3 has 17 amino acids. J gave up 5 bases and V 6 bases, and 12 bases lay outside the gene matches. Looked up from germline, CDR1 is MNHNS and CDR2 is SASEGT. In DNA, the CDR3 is TGTGCCAGCAGGGGAACCGGGACTAGCGGGAGTACCCACGAGCAGTACTTC. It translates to CASRGTGTSGSTHEQYF.

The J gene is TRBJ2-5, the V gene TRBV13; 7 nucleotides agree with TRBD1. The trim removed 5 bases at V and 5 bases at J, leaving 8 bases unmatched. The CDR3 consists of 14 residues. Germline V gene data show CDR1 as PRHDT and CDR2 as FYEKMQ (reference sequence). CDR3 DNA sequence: TGTGCCAGCAGCCGGATAGGGGGCAAGGAGACCCAGTACTTC. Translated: CASSRIGGKETQYF. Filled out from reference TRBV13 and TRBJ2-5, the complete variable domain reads AAGVIQSPRHLIKEKRETATLKCYPIPRHDTVYWYQQGPGQDPQFLISFYEKMQSDKGSIPDRFSAQQFSDYHSELNMSSLELGDSALYFCASSRIGGKETQYFGPGTRLLVL.

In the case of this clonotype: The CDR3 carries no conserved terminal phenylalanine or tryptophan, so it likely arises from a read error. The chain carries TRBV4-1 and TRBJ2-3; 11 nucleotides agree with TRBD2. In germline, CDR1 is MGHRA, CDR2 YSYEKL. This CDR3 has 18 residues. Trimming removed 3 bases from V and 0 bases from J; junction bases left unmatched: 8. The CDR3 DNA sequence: TGCGCCAGCAGCCATGATAGCGGGGGGGCCCCTAGCACAGATACGCAGTATCTT. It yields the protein CASSHDSGGAPSTDTQYL.

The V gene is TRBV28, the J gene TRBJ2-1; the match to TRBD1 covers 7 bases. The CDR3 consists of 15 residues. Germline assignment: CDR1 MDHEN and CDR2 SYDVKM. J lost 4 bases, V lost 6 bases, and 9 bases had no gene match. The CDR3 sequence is CASSGTVSYYNEQFF. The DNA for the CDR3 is TGTGCCAGCAGCGGGACAGTATCCTATTACAATGAGCAGTTCTTC.

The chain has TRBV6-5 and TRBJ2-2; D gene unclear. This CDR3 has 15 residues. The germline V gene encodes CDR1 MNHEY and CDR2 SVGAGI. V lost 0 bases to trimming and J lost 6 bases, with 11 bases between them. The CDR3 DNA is TGTGCCAGCAGTTACTCCGAGGACCTACCCGGGGAGCTGTTTTTT. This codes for CASSYSEDLPGELFF.

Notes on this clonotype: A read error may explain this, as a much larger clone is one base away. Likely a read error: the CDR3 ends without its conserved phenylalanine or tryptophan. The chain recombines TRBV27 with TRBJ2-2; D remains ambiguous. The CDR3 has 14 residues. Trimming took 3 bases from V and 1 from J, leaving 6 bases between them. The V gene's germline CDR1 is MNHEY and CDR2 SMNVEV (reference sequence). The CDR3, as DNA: TGTGCCAGCAGTTTGCCGGAGAACACCGGGGAGCTGTTTCTC. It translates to CASSLPENTGELFL.

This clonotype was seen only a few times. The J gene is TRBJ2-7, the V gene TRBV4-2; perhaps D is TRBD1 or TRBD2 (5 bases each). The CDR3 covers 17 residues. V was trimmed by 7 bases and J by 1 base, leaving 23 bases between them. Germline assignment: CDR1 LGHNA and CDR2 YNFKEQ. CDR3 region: CASTPGRGAVGSYEQYF. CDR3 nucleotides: TGTGCCAGCACCCCCGGCAGAGGGGCTGTCGGGTCCTACGAGCAGTACTTC.

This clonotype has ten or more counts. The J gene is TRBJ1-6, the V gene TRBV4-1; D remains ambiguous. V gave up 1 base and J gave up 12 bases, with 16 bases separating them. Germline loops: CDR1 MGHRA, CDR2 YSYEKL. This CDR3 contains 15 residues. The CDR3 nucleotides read TGCGCCAGCAGCCAAGTTAGGCCCTCAAAGTTACCCCTCCACTTT. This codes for CASSQVRPSKLPLHF.

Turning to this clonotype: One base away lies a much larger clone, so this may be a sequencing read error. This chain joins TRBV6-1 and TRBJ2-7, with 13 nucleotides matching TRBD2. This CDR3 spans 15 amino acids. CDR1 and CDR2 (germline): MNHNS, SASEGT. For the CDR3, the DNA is TGTGCCAGCGGTGAAGGACTAGCGGGAGTCTACGAGCAGTACTTC. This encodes CASGEGLAGVYEQYF.